Presented here are 27 T cell receptor beta chains from one specimen sequenced in a study of Ad26.COV2.S vaccination and SARS-CoV-2 variants. Here immunoSEQ multiplex PCR was the method, and the copy in TCRdb shows in-frame clones only, minus some. The sample contains roughly 350,000 clones, around 90% of which appear only once. As for treatment: 15 to 20 received Ad26.COV2.S at low or high dose, single or two shots; 5 received placebo; per-sample allocation not given. The samples were gathered on day 63 after the first injection of vaccine or placebo. The sequences come from peripheral blood, collected in a trial of Ad26.COV2.S vaccine versus placebo. The receptors come from a person between 18 and 59 years old who received the Ad26.COV2.S COVID-19 vaccine or a placebo.

The rearrangement uses TRBV9 and TRBJ2-7, with 10 positions matching TRBD1. Germline loops: CDR1 SGDLS, CDR2 YYNGEE. V gave up 0 bases and J gave up 4 bases; unmatched junction bases: 4. The CDR3 sequence is 15 residues long. In DNA form, the CDR3 reads TGTGCCAGCAGCGTAGGCGACAGGGGGCAATACGAGCAGTACTTC. Translated, it gives CASSVGDRGQYEQYF.

The V gene is TRBV4-2, the J gene TRBJ1-2; 9 bases map to TRBD1. The CDR3 loop spans 15 amino acids. Germline assignment: CDR1 LGHNA and CDR2 YNFKEQ. V dropped 2 bases and J dropped 4; count of bases not matched to a gene: 5. CDR3 protein: CASSQPTGGGYGYTF. The CDR3 DNA is TGTGCCAGCAGCCAACCTACAGGGGGCGGCTATGGCTACACCTTC.

The CDR3 DNA is TGCGCCAGCAGCCAAGATCCCGGACAGGGAAATTCCTACGAGCAGTACTTC. Protein: CASSQDPGQGNSYEQYF. This rearrangement joins TRBV4-1 to TRBJ2-7, with 8 bases matching TRBD1. Trimming removed 0 bases from V and 1 base from J; junction bases left unmatched: 8. The germline gives CDR1 MGHRA, CDR2 YSYEKL. The CDR3 runs 17 residues.

This chain links TRBV7-9 with TRBJ2-7; 9 positions agree with TRBD1. J lost 2 bases, V lost 5 bases, and 4 bases had no gene match. The CDR3 contains 14 residues. The V gene's germline CDR1 is SEHNR and CDR2 FQNEAQ (reference sequence). For the CDR3, the DNA is TGTGCCAGCAGCCCCCGGGACAGGGCCTACGAGCAGTACTTC. It translates to CASSPRDRAYEQYF.

V gene TRBV11-1 combines with J gene TRBJ2-7, with a weak D call TRBD2 (6 bases). The CDR3 is 14 residues long. The germline gives CDR1 SGHAT, CDR2 FQDESV (reference sequence). V lost 5 bases, J lost 1 base, and 12 bases lay in between. CDR3 region: CASSLFRGSYEQYF. The CDR3, as DNA: TGTGCCAGCAGCCTGTTCCGGGGGTCCTACGAGCAGTACTTC.

The chain has TRBV6-2 or TRBV6-3 and TRBJ1-4, with D tentatively TRBD1 (6 bases). The CDR3 contains 17 residues. The germline V gene encodes CDR1 MNHEY and CDR2 SVGEGT. V was trimmed by 0 bases and J by 0 bases, leaving 11 bases between them. The CDR3 loop reads CASSYSRDTTTNEKLFF. The CDR3 nucleotides are TGTGCCAGCAGTTACTCGCGGGACACTACAACTAATGAAAAACTGTTTTTT.

The V and J genes are TRBV19 and TRBJ1-1; D not certain. Trimming left V 5 bases short and J 11 bases short, with 18 bases between. The CDR3 contains 13 residues. The germline gives CDR1 LNHDA, CDR2 SQIVND (reference sequence). The CDR3, as DNA: TGTGCCAGTAGTCCCGAGAACAGTCCCGTGGCTTTCTTT. It translates to CASSPENSPVAFF.

The chain is built from TRBV19 and TRBJ1-1; no firm D call. The length of the CDR3 is 13 residues. V dropped 0 bases and J dropped 10 bases, with 12 bases sitting between them. Germline loops: CDR1 LNHDA, CDR2 SQIVND (reference sequence). The CDR3 coding sequence is TGTGCCAGTAGTATAGATATAGGAATGATAGCTTTCTTT. Residues: CASSIDIGMIAFF.

This rearrangement joins TRBV2 to TRBJ2-7; D not certain. The CDR3 extends over 13 amino acids. CDR1 and CDR2 (germline): SNHLY, FYNNEI. The V end lost 0 bases, the J end lost 9 bases, and 12 bases lay between the germline ends. CDR3 nucleotide sequence: TGTGCCAGCAGTGAAGCGCTAGTCTCCAGGCAGTACTTC. Translation gives CASSEALVSRQYF.

CDR3 bases: TGTGCCAGCAGCTTGAGCCGGGGGCTCAACTCCTTCAATCAGCCCCAGCATTTT. It is translated as CASSLSRGLNSFNQPQHF. The chain couples TRBV5-6 to TRBJ1-5; possibly TRBD1 for D (6 bases). Germline CDR1 is SGHDT and CDR2 is YYEEEE. The CDR3 sequence is 18 residues long. V lost 1 base and J lost 3, with 20 bases in between.

The CDR3 region is CASSLLGEGPQHF. Written as DNA, the CDR3 is TGTGCCAGCAGTTTATTGGGGGAAGGGCCCCAGCATTTT. The chain employs TRBV28 and TRBJ1-5; D is perhaps TRBD1 (5 bases). V was clipped by 1 base and J by 9 bases, with 10 bases between them. Germline V gives CDR1 MDHEN, CDR2 SYDVKM. The CDR3 totals 13 residues.

This rearrangement joins TRBV6-5 to TRBJ2-1, with TRBD2 matching over 9 bases. The CDR3 sequence is 15 residues long. From germline, CDR1 is MNHEY and CDR2 SVGAGI. The ends lost 5 bases at V and 1 base at J; junction bases unmatched: 3. The CDR3 DNA sequence: TGTGCCAGCAGTAATGGACTAGCGTCCTACAATGAGCAGTTCTTC. Translation gives CASSNGLASYNEQFF.

This clone appeared a single time. The chain links TRBV5-8 to TRBJ1-5, with D unclear. The CDR3 is 13 amino acids. From germline, CDR1 is SGHTS and CDR2 YDEGEE. With 0 bases removed from V and 7 bases from J, the gap between germline ends came to 8 bases. CDR3 DNA: TGTGCCAGCAGCTTGGATGTTATGCAGCCCCAGCATTTT. It specifies CASSLDVMQPQHF.

The chain employs TRBV14 and TRBJ2-2; TRBD2 agrees at 13 bases. This CDR3 has 16 amino acids. Looked up from germline, CDR1 is SGHDN and CDR2 is FVKESK. V lost 4 bases, J lost 6 bases, and 5 bases stayed unmatched. This CDR3 is CASSPPLAGGPGELFF. The CDR3 nucleotides are TGTGCCAGCAGCCCCCCACTAGCGGGGGGGCCCGGGGAGCTGTTTTTT.

This clone was counted a few times. CDR3 in DNA: TGTGCCAGCAGTTACCGCAGGACCTTCAATCAGCCCCAGCATTTT. As protein: CASSYRRTFNQPQHF. This chain links TRBV6-2 or TRBV6-3 with TRBJ1-5; the D is unclear. In germline, CDR1 is MNHEY, CDR2 SVGEGT. The CDR3 spans 15 residues. V lost 2 bases and J 3 bases, leaving 11 bases between the germline ends.

Details on this clone: Other DNA sequences in the same sample also yield this CDR3. The chain joins TRBV5-1 to TRBJ1-4; possible D gene TRBD1, 5 bases. This CDR3 is 14 amino acids long. Germline lookup yields CDR1 SGHRS and CDR2 YFSETQ. The V end was cut by 4 bases, the J end by 4 bases, with 11 bases between. The CDR3 sequence: CASSTGRINEKLFF. The CDR3 DNA follows: TGCGCCAGCAGCACGGGACGGATTAATGAAAAACTGTTTTTT.

The rearrangement uses TRBV20-1 and TRBJ1-5, with 9 bases identical to TRBD1. The CDR3 has 16 residues. With 3 bases clipped from V and 2 bases from J, the junction kept 8 bases outside the gene matches. Germline CDR1 is DFQATT and CDR2 is SNEGSKA (reference sequence). The CDR3 is CSASSRTGVRNQPQHF. CDR3 DNA: TGCAGTGCTAGTAGTAGGACAGGGGTGCGCAATCAGCCCCAGCATTTT.

The rearrangement uses TRBV11-3 and TRBJ2-4; 14 bases are shared with TRBD2. The J segment lost 9 bases and the V segment lost 5 bases, leaving 9 bases of the junction unmatched. This CDR3 comprises 16 residues. Germline V gene data show CDR1 as SGHNT and CDR2 as YENEEA. CDR3 region: CASSPGLAGGLGIQYF. CDR3 in DNA: TGTGCCAGCAGCCCCGGACTAGCGGGGGGACTGGGCATTCAGTACTTC.

The CDR3 region is CASSKGRGTSHEQYF. CDR3 sequence (DNA): TGTGCCAGCAGCAAAGGAAGGGGGACTTCACACGAGCAGTACTTC. The rearrangement links TRBV21-1 to TRBJ2-7. TRBV21-1 is a pseudogene. The CDR3 runs 15 residues.

The gene calls are TRBV19 and TRBJ1-2; 9 nucleotides agree with TRBD1. The CDR3 spans 13 residues. V lost 7 bases to trimming and J lost 8 bases; unmatched junction nucleotides: 8. Germline loops: CDR1 LNHDA, CDR2 SQIVND (reference sequence). The CDR3 DNA is TGTGCCAGTAACCTCGACAGGGGGAACGGCTACACCTTC. Translation: CASNLDRGNGYTF.

The chain has TRBV5-8 and TRBJ2-7, with D uncertain. V gave up 0 bases and J gave up 6 bases, with 10 bases separating them. The germline V gene encodes CDR1 SGHTS and CDR2 YDEGEE. The CDR3 has 13 amino acids. Here the CDR3 DNA reads TGTGCCAGCAGCTTGGCCGGACGGGCCGAGCAGTACTTC. As protein: CASSLAGRAEQYF.

The V call is TRBV12-3 or TRBV12-4, the J call TRBJ1-1; possible D gene TRBD1, 5 bases. CDR3 size: 13 residues. V lost 10 bases and J lost 0, with 12 bases in between. CDR3 residues: CATELTVNTEAFF. The CDR3, as DNA: TGTGCCACCGAGCTGACAGTGAACACTGAAGCTTTCTTT.

The chain recombines TRBV19 with TRBJ2-2; no reliable D call. The CDR3 loop spans 15 amino acids. Germline V gene data show CDR1 as LNHDA and CDR2 as SQIVND (reference sequence). Trimming pared 7 bases from V and 0 bases from J, leaving 12 bases between. The CDR3 spells CASTPDGANTGELFF. The CDR3 DNA reads TGTGCCAGTACCCCGGACGGCGCGAACACCGGGGAGCTGTTTTTT.

The chain couples TRBV19 to TRBJ2-7; D gene ambiguous. With 3 bases removed from V and 5 bases from J, the gap between germline ends came to 11 bases. Germline V gene sequence: CDR1 LNHDA, CDR2 SQIVND (reference sequence). CDR3 size: 13 residues. Here the CDR3 reads CASSIPWTNEQYF. CDR3 in DNA: TGTGCCAGTAGTATTCCATGGACGAACGAGCAGTACTTC.

V and J are TRBV3-1 (or the pseudogene TRBV3-2) and TRBJ2-5; 8 bases align to TRBD1. The trim removed 4 bases at V and 4 bases at J, leaving 5 bases unmatched. This CDR3 comprises 14 residues. CDR1 and CDR2 from the germline V gene are LGHDT and YNNKEL (reference sequence). The CDR3, as DNA: TGTGCCAGCAGCCCCGGACAGGGCGGAGAGACCCAGTACTTC. Its protein is CASSPGQGGETQYF.

J is TRBJ1-1 and V is TRBV18; TRBD1 might be the D (5 bases). V was pared by 6 bases and J by 1 base, with 15 bases between. The CDR3 contains 15 residues. CDR1 is KGHSH, CDR2 LQKENI, per germline. CDR3 sequence: CASSTGRLANTEAFF. The CDR3 coding sequence is TGTGCCAGCTCCACAGGACGGCTGGCGAACACTGAAGCTTTCTTT.

This clone showed up just a few times. Written as DNA, the CDR3 is TGCAGCGTTGATAACGGACTGGGCACTGAAGCTTTCTTT. Its translation: CSVDNGLGTEAFF. This rearrangement joins TRBV29-1 to TRBJ1-1; D call uncertain. Germline loops: CDR1 SQVTM, CDR2 ANQGSEA. Trimming stripped 3 bases from V and 4 bases from J, with 12 bases between. CDR3 length equals 13 residues.